This T cell receptor (beta chain) was observed in a study of spatial heterogeneity in lung cancer. The V gene end was trimmed by 2 bases and the J gene end by 0 bases; junction bases not matched to a gene: 11. This CDR3 has 18 amino acids. The germline CDR1 and CDR2 sequences are SGHRS and YFSETQ. This clonotype occurred a few times. As for time point: sample taken at primary tumor resection. Unsorted samples of tumor, nontumor lung or frozen PBMC had their whole RNA sequenced. Every TCR cDNA molecule bore a unique molecular identifier. Each CDR3 protein is one row after TCRdb ran MiXCR on the 5' RACE reads. This table holds around 66,000 distinct CDR3 sequences, approximately 6.3% found once.

This specimen consisted of PBMCs, obtained at surgery. The chain joins TRBV5-1 to TRBJ2-1, with 7 bases lining up with TRBD2. The receptor was isolated from a female donor with early-stage non-small cell lung cancer. The CDR3 region has the DNA TGCGCCAGCAGCTTCCGGGAGGTAACCTTTCGCTCCTACAATGAGCAGTTCTTC. Translating it yields CASSFREVTFRSYNEQFF.